A selection of T cell receptor beta chains follows, all from one sample in a study of identical twins. TCRdb itself ran the 5' RACE reads through MiXCR, one entry per CDR3 protein. The table has approximately 500,000 distinct CDR3 sequences, roughly 15% seen once; the top ten hold roughly 0.43%. The sample was also linked to a second study, of yellow fever vaccine responses in identical twins.

Material for sequencing was CD4+ T cells sorted from blood. Receptors were obtained from a woman between 18 and 29 years old in good health. The CDR3 runs from the conserved cysteine through the conserved F or W.

j_gene,v_gene,CDR3aa
TRBJ2-6,TRBV3-1,CASSQDIPSGANVLTF
TRBJ1-5,TRBV20-1,CSASPGGGQPQHF
TRBJ1-4,TRBV12-3/TRBV12-4,CASSPTPRGGNNEKLFF
TRBJ1-1,TRBV3-1,CASSQGGRDTEAFF
TRBJ1-2,TRBV28,CASSLRQGDGYTF
TRBJ2-5,TRBV12-3/TRBV12-4,CASSFRAQAQETQYF
TRBJ2-2,TRBV10-3,CAISSTSGRTNTGELFF
TRBJ2-5,TRBV12-3/TRBV12-4,CASSLGTGAETQYF
TRBJ1-4,TRBV6-1,CASSENGGAEKLFF
TRBJ2-1,TRBV7-9,CASSSPGGKSSYNEQFF
TRBJ2-7,TRBV29-1,CSVTRTGGLEQYF
TRBJ1-2,TRBV12-3/TRBV12-4,CASRSDGIRGYTF
TRBJ2-7,TRBV15,CATSLLVGYEQYF
TRBJ1-3,TRBV2,CASSGQGPHSGNTIYF
TRBJ1-6,TRBV4-2,CASSRSNSPLHF
TRBJ1-5,TRBV29-1,CSVELLAQRNQPQHF
TRBJ2-7,TRBV6-1,CASRPGTVGAYEQYF
TRBJ2-1,TRBV5-1,CASSSRPGLGDEQFF
TRBJ2-1,TRBV3-1,CASSPMYRGNEQFF
TRBJ1-5,TRBV2,CASRGTGIQPQHF
TRBJ2-2,TRBV24-1,CATSGASTGELFF
TRBJ2-1,TRBV6-1,CASKSGGDNLYNEQFF
TRBJ2-3,TRBV27,CASSPLAGGNTQYF
TRBJ2-5,TRBV7-9,CASSPSRGSETQYF
TRBJ1-2,TRBV6-1,CASNLDRGGYGYTF
TRBJ1-1,TRBV6-1,CASRVGQNTEAFF
TRBJ2-2,TRBV18,CASSPPTVGNTGELFF
TRBJ2-2,TRBV6-2/TRBV6-3,CASSYKRQGQGGSGTGELFF
TRBJ2-3,TRBV24-1,CATSEQGPDTQYF
TRBJ2-3,TRBV7-2,CASSSRASGTDTQYF
TRBJ1-1,TRBV20-1,CSAKTGTMNTEAFF